Detailed here is one TCR beta chain. Original processing notes: Estimates of nucleated cell counts were drawn from the amplification of reference gene primers. Produced via immunoSEQ multiplex PCR; TCRdb's table is partial and in-frame only. The V and J calls and the clone size are those of that table, but D and trimming were determined from the DNA. The sample shows 300,000 to 450,000 clones, roughly 86% of them seen only once. CDR3 length: 15 residues. Germline CDR1 and CDR2: LNHDA and SQIVND (reference sequence). V dropped 7 bases and J dropped 6 bases, with 21 bases sitting between them. This entry is derived from a study of blood T cell repertoires in COVID-19.

This sequence joins TRBV19 and TRBJ1-2; D ambiguous. The sequenced material came from peripheral blood. The receptor comes from a human donor in a cohort sampled during active COVID-19. DNA of the CDR3: TGTGCCAGTACCCCACGGGCCCCCCCGGGAGATGGCTACACCTTC. Protein: CASTPRAPPGDGYTF.